This T cell receptor beta chain was documented in a study of T cells in localized non-small cell lung cancer. General study points: The study detected a median roughly 50 of the top 100 tumor clones in adjacent lung. The tumor had only one region sequenced, so heterogeneity remains possible.

This clone was counted only a few times. Its matching antigen is unknown. Clones were sequenced by immunoSEQ multiplex PCR, and TCRdb holds only the in-frame ones, with some missing. The sample comprises about 1,000 clones, roughly 31% of which are singletons, and 25% to 35% rests with the top ten. With V trimmed by 8 bases and J by 5 bases, 12 bases remained unmatched. The CDR3 loop spans 16 amino acids. Germline V lookup: CDR1 SGHNT, CDR2 YENEEA. It was adjacent lung free of atypia that was taken, at least 2 cm from the tumor margin. The material sequenced was normal lung tissue next to the tumor, taken before any cancer treatment. The genes are TRBV11-3 and TRBJ1-4, with 9 bases that match TRBD1. The receptor comes from a male donor aged 60 or older with stage II lung adenocarcinoma. The CDR3 DNA sequence: TGTGCCAGCCAACTTGGGGACAGGGTCGGAAATGAAAAACTGTTTTTT. Amino acid sequence: CASQLGDRVGNEKLFF.